One sample yielded the 24 T cell receptor beta chains listed below, sequenced in a study of resident and recirculating memory T cells in vitiligo. Profiling relied on immunoSEQ multiplex PCR, and the TCRdb table lists in-frame clones only, not all of them. The data contain tens of thousands of clones, around 92% of them singletons. The sequencing sample was made of blood. Every receptor here comes from a male donor with vitiligo.

The chain has TRBV11-1 and TRBJ2-1; tentative D call: TRBD1 (5 bases). This CDR3 contains 14 residues. The V gene lost 8 bases and the J gene lost 10 bases, with 21 bases spanning the gap. Germline CDR1 is SGHAT and CDR2 is FQDESV (reference sequence). The CDR3: CASGPEGVAGEQFF. CDR3 coding DNA: TGTGCCAGCGGCCCCGAAGGGGTCGCCGGCGAGCAGTTCTTC.

The chain joins TRBV4-3 to TRBJ2-2; D is unclear. This CDR3 has 15 amino acids. The V end was cut by 3 bases, the J end by 4 bases, with 12 bases between. The germline V gene encodes CDR1 LGHNA and CDR2 YSLEER. The CDR3 spells CASSQVRFRTGELFF. DNA of the CDR3: TGCGCCAGCAGCCAGGTGCGCTTCCGCACCGGGGAGCTGTTTTTT.

V usage is TRBV5-1 and J usage is TRBJ1-1; D ambiguous. Germline V gives CDR1 SGHRS, CDR2 YFSETQ. CDR3 length: 15 residues. Deletions cut 2 bases from V and 1 base from J, with 12 bases between. CDR3 nucleotide sequence: TGCGCCAGCAGCTTAATGGCAGCGAAGAACACTGAAGCTTTCTTT. As protein: CASSLMAAKNTEAFF.

DNA of the CDR3: TGTGCCAGCAGCAGTGCCCTTAGCAATCAGCCCCAGCATTTT. As protein: CASSSALSNQPQHF. The chain employs TRBV27 and TRBJ1-5; D gene unclear. The germline V gene has CDR1 MNHEY and CDR2 SMNVEV (reference sequence). This CDR3 has 14 residues. The V and J ends lost 6 bases and 0 bases respectively, with 9 bases between them.

V gene TRBV14 combines with J gene TRBJ2-5; TRBD1 might be the D (5 bases). Between the trimmed V and J ends, which lost 4 bases and 5 bases, there was a span of 14 bases. The germline V gene encodes CDR1 SGHDN and CDR2 FVKESK. The CDR3 is made up of 14 amino acids. This chain's CDR3 is CASSLVDNLETQYF. Here the CDR3 DNA reads TGTGCCAGCAGCCTAGTGGACAATCTGGAGACCCAGTACTTC.

The chain links TRBV11-2 to TRBJ2-7; D ambiguous. The CDR3 loop spans 15 amino acids. Trimming removed 4 bases from V and 1 base from J, with 14 bases in between. Germline CDR1 is SGHAT and CDR2 is FQNNGV. The CDR3 nucleotides read TGTGCCAGCAGCTCCTATGTAGGAGTTTCCTACGAGCAGTACTTC. This codes for CASSSYVGVSYEQYF.

This rearrangement joins TRBV2 to TRBJ2-2; 7 bases agree with TRBD2. CDR1 and CDR2 from the germline V gene are SNHLY and FYNNEI. The CDR3 totals 14 residues. The trim removed 1 base at V and 6 bases at J, leaving 2 bases unmatched. CDR3 DNA: TGTGCCAGCAGTGAAGGTGGGGGGGCCGGGGAGCTGTTTTTT. This codes for CASSEGGGAGELFF. The full variable domain, in which reference TRBV2 and TRBJ2-2 provide the parts outside the CDR3, is EPEVTQTPSHQVTQMGQEVILRCVPISNHLYFYWYRQILGQKVEFLVSFYNNEISEKSEIFDDQFSVERPDGSNFTLKIRSTKLEDSAMYFCASSEGGGAGELFFGEGSRLTVL.

V usage is TRBV7-9 and J usage is TRBJ1-2; 11 nucleotides agree with TRBD1. The junction had 1 base not matched to a gene; V was cut back by 9 bases and J by 7 bases. Germline CDR1 and CDR2: SEHNR and FQNEAQ (reference sequence). This CDR3 comprises 11 residues. CDR3: CASGTGGGYTF. In nucleotides, the CDR3 is TGTGCCAGTGGGACAGGGGGTGGCTACACCTTC.

The gene calls are TRBV4-1 and TRBJ2-7; the D gene is possibly TRBD2 (6 bases). This CDR3 has 17 amino acids. Germline assignment: CDR1 MGHRA and CDR2 YSYEKL. Trimming took off 6 bases at V and 4 bases at J, with 25 bases between the two ends. The CDR3, as DNA: TGCGCCAGCAGTGACCTGGGTGAGATGGCGGGGCTTTACGAGCAGTACTTC. Translating gives CASSDLGEMAGLYEQYF.

This chain joins TRBV27 and TRBJ1-5; no firm D call. There are 16 residues in the CDR3. CDR1 and CDR2 from the germline V gene are MNHEY and SMNVEV (reference sequence). V lost 3 bases, J lost 1 base, and 13 bases lay in between. The CDR3 loop is CASSLNHGFSNQPQHF. The CDR3 nucleotides are TGTGCCAGCAGTTTGAATCACGGGTTCAGCAATCAGCCCCAGCATTTT.

The chain joins TRBV10-3 to TRBJ2-1; 14 bases line up with TRBD2. The CDR3 totals 15 residues. Germline lookup yields CDR1 ENHRY and CDR2 SYGVKD. Trimming cost V 2 bases and J 10 bases; bases outside gene matches: 4. In DNA form, the CDR3 reads TGTGCCATCAGTGAGCGACTAGCGGGAGGGCCCGAGCAGTTCTTC. Residues: CAISERLAGGPEQFF.

This chain uses TRBV6-1 with TRBJ1-5, with 7 nucleotides matching TRBD1. This CDR3 spans 13 amino acids. The V and J ends lost 8 bases and 3 bases, in that order; junction bases with no gene match: 4. Germline-derived CDR1 and CDR2 are MNHNS and SASEGT. CDR3 in amino acids: CASATGVNQPQHF. The CDR3 DNA reads as TGTGCCAGCGCCACAGGGGTCAATCAGCCCCAGCATTTT.

This chain connects TRBV7-6 to TRBJ2-1; TRBD2 agrees at 7 bases. The V gene end was trimmed by 0 bases and the J gene end by 3 bases; junction bases not matched to a gene: 2. The germline V gene encodes CDR1 SGHVS and CDR2 FNYEAQ. The length of the CDR3 is 15 residues. CDR3 sequence: CASSLASSGYNEQFF. Written as DNA, the CDR3 is TGTGCCAGCAGCTTAGCGTCTAGCGGCTACAATGAGCAGTTCTTC. The complete variable domain, with remaining parts taken from reference TRBV7-6 and TRBJ2-1, reads GAGVSQSPRYKVTKRGQDVALRCDPISGHVSLYWYRQALGQGPEFLTYFNYEAQQDKSGLPNDRFSAERPEGSISTLTIQRTEQRDSAMYRCASSLASSGYNEQFFGPGTRLTVL.

Only one count was recorded for this clone. The V gene is TRBV4-1, the J gene TRBJ2-7, with 9 bases matching TRBD1. J was trimmed by 6 bases and V by 0 bases; bases with no gene match: 15. The germline V gene has CDR1 MGHRA and CDR2 YSYEKL. The CDR3 length is 18 residues. The CDR3 bases are TGCGCCAGCAGCCAAGATAGGTTTTCTGGGACAGGGTCCCGCGAGCAGTACTTC. It encodes CASSQDRFSGTGSREQYF.

CDR3 DNA sequence: TGTGCCAGCAGCGTAGAAGGGCAGGGTGTTTATGGCTACACCTTC. It specifies CASSVEGQGVYGYTF. V and J are TRBV9 and TRBJ1-2; TRBD1 is a possible D gene (5 bases). The CDR3 sequence is 15 residues long. The germline V gene encodes CDR1 SGDLS and CDR2 YYNGEE. Trimming cost V 0 bases and J 5 bases, with 14 bases left between them.

This rearrangement joins TRBV4-1 to TRBJ1-4, with a possible D match to TRBD1 (5 bases). The germline V gene has CDR1 MGHRA and CDR2 YSYEKL. The CDR3 contains 16 residues. The V end was cut by 0 bases, the J end by 8 bases, with 16 bases between. This CDR3 reads CASSQDRDSPREKLFF. The CDR3 DNA follows: TGCGCCAGCAGCCAAGATCGAGACAGCCCACGCGAAAAACTGTTTTTT.

The genes are TRBV9 and TRBJ1-5; TRBD1 agrees at 8 bases. The junction had 5 bases not matched to a gene; V was cut back by 4 bases and J by 5 bases. The CDR3 has 14 amino acids. Per the germline V gene, CDR1 is SGDLS and CDR2 is YYNGEE. The CDR3 sequence: CASSPDRVDQPQHF. CDR3 nucleotide sequence: TGTGCCAGCAGCCCGGACAGGGTAGATCAGCCCCAGCATTTT. Supplemented by reference TRBV9 and TRBJ1-5, the full variable domain reads DSGVTQTPKHLITATGQRVTLRCSPRSGDLSVYWYQQSLDQGLQFLIQYYNGEERAKGNILERFSAQQFPDLHSELNLSSLELGDSALYFCASSPDRVDQPQHFGDGTRLSIL.

The V call is TRBV11-2, the J call TRBJ2-7; D may be TRBD2 (6 bases). Germline CDR1 is SGHAT and CDR2 is FQNNGV. V was pared by 3 bases and J by 2 bases, with 8 bases between. The CDR3 covers 13 residues. The CDR3 DNA reads TGTGCCAGCAGCTTGGGGGGAACCTACGAGCAGTACTTC. This translates into CASSLGGTYEQYF.

V and J are TRBV7-6 and TRBJ2-3; 9 positions agree with TRBD2. There are 19 residues in the CDR3. CDR1 and CDR2 from the germline V gene are SGHVS and FNYEAQ. Trimming took 2 bases from V and 2 from J; bases not matched to a gene: 14. CDR3 region: CASSLKWSSGTGATDTQYF. Here the CDR3 DNA reads TGTGCCAGCAGCTTAAAGTGGTCTAGCGGGACCGGGGCCACAGATACGCAGTATTTT. The full variable domain, in which reference TRBV7-6 and TRBJ2-3 provide the parts outside the CDR3, is GAGVSQSPRYKVTKRGQDVALRCDPISGHVSLYWYRQALGQGPEFLTYFNYEAQQDKSGLPNDRFSAERPEGSISTLTIQRTEQRDSAMYRCASSLKWSSGTGATDTQYFGPGTRLTVL.

This sequence joins TRBV28 and TRBJ1-4; 9 bases are a match to TRBD1. Trimming cost V 6 bases and J 5 bases; bases outside gene matches: 7. Looked up from germline, CDR1 is MDHEN and CDR2 is SYDVKM. The CDR3 is made up of 15 amino acids. This CDR3 reads CASSDRGQGNEKLFF. CDR3 in DNA: TGTGCCAGCAGCGACCGCGGACAGGGGAATGAAAAACTGTTTTTT. Supplemented by reference TRBV28 and TRBJ1-4, the full variable domain reads DVKVTQSSRYLVKRTGEKVFLECVQDMDHENMFWYRQDPGLGLRLIYFSYDVKMKEKGDIPEGYSVSREKKERFSLILESASTNQTSMYLCASSDRGQGNEKLFFGSGTQLSVL.

This sequence joins TRBV7-2 and TRBJ2-1; 9 bases are shared with TRBD2. Germline loops: CDR1 SGHTA, CDR2 FQGNSA. J lost 6 bases, V lost 0 bases, and 3 bases had no gene match. The CDR3 is 15 residues long. Here the CDR3 DNA reads TGTGCCAGCAGCTTAGCCCTAGCGGGACCCAATGAGCAGTTCTTC. As protein: CASSLALAGPNEQFF.

Here the CDR3 DNA reads TGTGCCAGTACCCCGGAGTACGGCTACGAGCAGTACTTC. This codes for CASTPEYGYEQYF. The chain employs TRBV19 and TRBJ2-7; unclear D gene. Trimming took 7 bases from V and 3 from J, leaving 13 bases between them. Germline CDR1 LNHDA, CDR2 SQIVND (reference sequence). The CDR3 has 13 residues.

The V gene is TRBV7-9, the J gene TRBJ2-2; 7 nucleotides agree with TRBD1. This CDR3 has 14 amino acids. The J segment lost 6 bases and the V segment lost 6 bases, leaving 7 bases of the junction unmatched. From germline, CDR1 is SEHNR and CDR2 FQNEAQ (reference sequence). CDR3 bases: TGTGCCAGCAGACCTACAGGGGACGCCGGGGAGCTGTTTTTT. Translation: CASRPTGDAGELFF.

The chain joins TRBV18 to TRBJ2-7; 11 nucleotides match TRBD2. Germline lookup yields CDR1 KGHSH and CDR2 LQKENI. V was clipped by 0 bases and J by 6 bases; unmatched bases: 4. This CDR3 contains 15 residues. The CDR3 spells CASSPPSGRAVEQYF. The DNA of the CDR3 is TGTGCCAGCTCACCACCTAGCGGGAGGGCCGTCGAGCAGTACTTC.